What follows describes a single T cell receptor (beta chain). Its matching antigen is unknown. This CDR3 contains 16 residues. cDNA molecules, individually, were tagged with unique molecular identifiers. One entry per CDR3 protein results from TCRdb running MiXCR on the 5' RACE reads. The data contain around 60,000 distinct CDR3 sequences, approximately 9.3% of them singletons. These data come from a study of early T cells in non-severe SARS-CoV-2 infection. At the level of the study: The authors sequenced bulk RNA from unsorted whole blood, leaving chains unpaired. Findings and limits, study-wide: There was a bias toward anti-spike CD8 responses in VDJdb matching, which missed private and CD4 specificities.

The sequence derives from an adult who was a healthcare worker with PCR-confirmed SARS-CoV-2 infection or an uninfected control (not recorded which). Sequencing used whole blood. This chain connects TRBV12-2 to TRBJ2-7; the table's D call, TRBD2, has no DNA check behind it. TRBV12-2 is shown as a pseudogene. The CDR3 bases are TGTGCAAGTCGCTTATGCTTACCAGCGGGATTCTACGAGCAGTACTTC. Translating gives CASRLCLPAGFYEQYF.